The 15 T cell receptor beta chains listed next were all sequenced from one sample in a study of sequential checkpoint blockade in melanoma (dated by TCRdb to the late 2010s). The meaning of the sample's treatment or condition label: randomized to nivolumab then ipilimumab (arm A) or the reverse (arm B). Library preparation used the immunoSEQ multiplex PCR assay. Held by TCRdb, this immuneACCESS table contains in-frame sequences only and omits some clones. Under half of the omission traces to an unresolved V gene where checked; the cause of the rest is unknown. The sample table contains about 6,100 clones; only one count was recorded for 20% to 30% of them. Around 9.8% of the sample is taken by the ten largest. The material was tumor tissue (inferred from file names), obtained from a patient given nivolumab and ipilimumab in sequence. The receptors were gathered from a human donor with melanoma.

This clone showed up just a few times. This chain joins TRBV9 and TRBJ2-7, with TRBD1 identical over 7 bases. V lost 3 bases, J lost 3 bases, and 6 bases stayed unmatched. The CDR3 length is 14 residues. Looked up from germline, CDR1 is SGDLS and CDR2 is YYNGEE. Here the CDR3 reads CASSAPGQYYEQYF. Here the CDR3 DNA reads TGTGCCAGCAGCGCACCGGGACAGTACTACGAGCAGTACTTC.

The chain couples TRBV30 to TRBJ2-7, with 8 bases that match TRBD2. Trimming took 0 bases from V and 5 from J; bases not matched to a gene: 12. From germline, CDR1 is GTSNPN and CDR2 SVGIG (reference sequence). CDR3 length: 16 residues. CDR3 nucleotide sequence: TGTGCCTGGAGTGTACTCGGGAAGCGGGAGTTCGACGAGCAGTACTTC. Translation: CAWSVLGKREFDEQYF.

This clone was observed many times. This chain connects TRBV11-3 to TRBJ2-3; TRBD1 or TRBD2 may be the D gene (6 bases each). Trimming removed 5 bases at V and 4 bases at J, with 16 bases between. Germline V lookup: CDR1 SGHNT, CDR2 YENEEA. The CDR3 spans 15 residues. DNA of the CDR3: TGTGCCAGCAGCCTAGGGGGGCAGGGCGCAGATACGCAGTATTTT. This encodes CASSLGGQGADTQYF.

The gene calls are TRBV29-1 and TRBJ2-5; D unclear. The CDR3 totals 12 residues. Germline CDR1 is SQVTM and CDR2 is ANQGSEA. V shed 7 bases and J shed 3 bases, with 12 bases lying between them. The CDR3: CSGQAGEETQYF. CDR3 DNA: TGCAGCGGGCAAGCAGGCGAAGAGACCCAGTACTTC. Together with reference TRBV29-1 and TRBJ2-5, the CDR3 gives the full variable domain: SAVISQKPSRDICQRGTSLTIQCQVDSQVTMMFWYRQQPGQSLTLIATANQGSEATYESGFVIDKFPISRPNLTFSTLTVSNMSPEDSSIYLCSGQAGEETQYFGPGTRLLVL.

The chain carries TRBV28 and TRBJ2-2; 7 positions agree with TRBD2. This CDR3 comprises 14 residues. Germline CDR1 MDHEN, CDR2 SYDVKM. The V gene end was trimmed by 6 bases and the J gene end by 1 base; junction bases not matched to a gene: 2. The CDR3 protein is CASSGRMNTGELFF. CDR3 nucleotides: TGTGCCAGCAGCGGGAGGATGAACACCGGGGAGCTGTTTTTT.

Ten or more counts support this clone. The rearrangement uses TRBV11-3 and TRBJ2-7; 8 bases match TRBD1. The CDR3 sequence is 15 residues long. Per the germline V gene, CDR1 is SGHNT and CDR2 is YENEEA. V was pared by 4 bases and J by 4 bases, with 9 bases of the junction left unmatched. CDR3 DNA sequence: TGTGCCAGCAGCTCACAGGGCAGGGGGCTGTACGAGCAGTACTTC. The encoded protein is CASSSQGRGLYEQYF.

By share, this clone counts as large (0.1 to 1%). The chain couples TRBV18 to TRBJ1-3, with no clear D. V shed 0 bases and J shed 4 bases, with 1 base lying between them. The CDR3 is 12 residues long. CDR1 is KGHSH and CDR2 is LQKENI in the germline V gene. The CDR3 DNA reads as TGTGCCAGCTCACCACCGGGAAACACCATATATTTT. Translating it yields CASSPPGNTIYF.

There are many counts of this clone. The V call is TRBV13, the J call TRBJ2-7, with a tentative D call TRBD1 (5 bases). Germline values: CDR1 PRHDT, CDR2 FYEKMQ (reference sequence). V was shortened by 1 base and J by 2 bases, with 15 bases between the two germline ends. The CDR3 spans 16 residues. The CDR3 region has the DNA TGTGCCAGCAGCTTAGAAGGCCAGGGCCCCACCTACGAGCAGTACTTC. This translates into CASSLEGQGPTYEQYF.

This clone was seen only a few times. This chain links TRBV10-3 with TRBJ2-3; D gene unclear. This CDR3 has 14 amino acids. V lost 0 bases to trimming and J lost 3 bases, with 7 bases between them. CDR1 is ENHRY and CDR2 is SYGVKD in the germline V gene. The CDR3 bases are TGTGCCATCAGTGAGTCCCAGGAAACAGATACGCAGTATTTT. Amino acid sequence: CAISESQETDTQYF.

This chain joins TRBV18 and TRBJ2-1, with D perhaps TRBD2 (5 bases). Trimming took off 0 bases at V and 0 bases at J, with 12 bases between the two ends. This CDR3 is 17 amino acids long. CDR1 and CDR2 (germline): KGHSH, LQKENI. The CDR3 loop reads CASSPPSGSSSYNEQFF. The CDR3 DNA sequence: TGTGCCAGCTCACCACCGAGCGGCTCGAGCTCCTACAATGAGCAGTTCTTC.

This clone came up many times. The chain employs TRBV11-3 and TRBJ2-5; 11 nucleotides align to TRBD2. Trimming at V came to 4 bases and at J to 7 bases, leaving 17 bases not matched to a gene. Germline assignment: CDR1 SGHNT and CDR2 YENEEA. The CDR3 covers 18 residues. Written as DNA, the CDR3 is TGTGCCAGCAGCTCACGGCTGGGTCTAGCGGGAGGTGCTCTGACCCAGTACTTC. Its protein is CASSSRLGLAGGALTQYF.

The rearrangement uses TRBV5-1 and TRBJ2-7; TRBD2 matches 8 bases. CDR3 length: 15 amino acids. Trimming removed 4 bases from V and 3 bases from J; junction bases left unmatched: 9. CDR1 and CDR2 (germline): SGHRS, YFSETQ. In DNA form, the CDR3 reads TGCGCCAGCAGCGAAAGAGCGGGAGTGGGCTACGAGCAGTACTTC. This sequence encodes CASSERAGVGYEQYF.

The chain carries TRBV29-1 and TRBJ1-2; D gene ambiguous. The CDR3 runs 12 residues. The V gene lost 6 bases and the J gene lost 8 bases, with 16 bases spanning the gap. Germline values: CDR1 SQVTM, CDR2 ANQGSEA. CDR3 protein: CSVLSPPRGYTF. CDR3 DNA: TGCAGCGTCTTATCCCCCCCCCGGGGCTACACCTTC.

The V call is TRBV5-1, the J call TRBJ2-1; a weak D match, TRBD2 (6 bases). The CDR3 spans 15 residues. The germline CDR1 and CDR2 sequences are SGHRS and YFSETQ. V gave up 0 bases and J gave up 2 bases, with 9 bases separating them. The CDR3 here is CASSLVPGAYNEQFF. The CDR3 nucleotides are TGCGCCAGCAGCTTGGTGCCGGGGGCCTACAATGAGCAGTTCTTC.

This clone was seen only a few times. The chain has TRBV1 and TRBJ2-7; the DNA was not compared with TRBD2, the D call given in the table. TRBV1 is a known pseudogene. The length of the CDR3 is 12 residues. In DNA, the CDR3 is TGCGCCAGCAGCCCCGGGGGGGTAGAGCAGTACTTC. This encodes CASSPGGVEQYF.